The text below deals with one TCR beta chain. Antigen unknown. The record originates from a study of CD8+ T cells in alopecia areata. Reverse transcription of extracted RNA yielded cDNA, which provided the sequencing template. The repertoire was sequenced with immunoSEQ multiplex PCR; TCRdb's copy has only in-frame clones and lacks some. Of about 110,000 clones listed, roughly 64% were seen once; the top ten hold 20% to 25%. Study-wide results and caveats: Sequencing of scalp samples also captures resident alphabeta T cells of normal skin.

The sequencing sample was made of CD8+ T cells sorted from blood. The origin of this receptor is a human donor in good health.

In nucleotides, the CDR3 is TGTGCCAGCAGCTTGGGTTCCTCCTCTGGGGCCAACGTCCTGACTTTC. As protein: CASSLGSSSGANVLTF. The rearrangement joins TRBV5-6 to TRBJ2-6; the D is unclear. The CDR3 covers 16 residues. V lost 0 bases and J 0 bases, leaving 7 bases between the germline ends. Germline V CDR1 and CDR2: SGHDT, YYEEEE.